This entry is about one T cell receptor beta chain. This sample is drawn from a study of cytotoxic CD8 clonotypes in ibrutinib-treated CLL. The repertoire was sequenced with immunoSEQ multiplex PCR; TCRdb's copy has only in-frame clones and lacks some. The data hold 190,000 or so clones, with around 70% observed a single time. This CDR3 comprises 15 residues. Germline values: CDR1 SGHVS, CDR2 FQNEAQ. V was trimmed by 4 bases and J by 0 bases, leaving 10 bases between them. The receptor comes from a human donor with chronic lymphocytic leukemia. The rearrangement joins TRBV7-8 to TRBJ2-1, with D tentatively TRBD1 or TRBD2 (5 bases each). The source was PBMCs, collected after 24 months of ibrutinib treatment. Here the CDR3 DNA reads TGTGCCAGCAGCTCAGGGACCAGCTCCTACAATGAGCAGTTCTTC. Translating gives CASSSGTSSYNEQFF. Using reference TRBV7-8 and TRBJ2-1 for the parts outside the CDR3, the full variable domain is GAGVSQSPRYKVAKRGQDVALRCDPISGHVSLFWYQQALGQGPEFLTYFQNEAQLDKSGLPSDRFFAERPEGSVSTLKIQRTQQEDSAVYLCASSSGTSSYNEQFFGPGTRLTVL.